A single sample gave rise to the 20 T cell receptor beta chains below, sequenced in a study of blood T cell repertoires in COVID-19. Sequencing used immunoSEQ multiplex PCR; TCRdb keeps in-frame clones, though not all of them. The repertoire holds just over 95,000 clones, with around nine tenths as singletons. The sample taken for sequencing was peripheral blood. Receptors were obtained from a human donor in a cohort sampled during active COVID-19.

The chain has TRBV6-6 and TRBJ1-1; TRBD1 aligns across 9 bases. This CDR3 spans 14 amino acids. V lost 7 bases and J lost 4; bases outside the gene matches: 7. Germline CDR1 MNHNY, CDR2 SVGAGI (reference sequence). The CDR3 coding sequence is TGTGCCAGCATTAGACAGGGGGTTGCCACTGAAGCTTTCTTT. Translation gives CASIRQGVATEAFF.

This chain uses TRBV11-1 with TRBJ1-3; maybe TRBD1 (6 bases). The CDR3 has 14 residues. The ends were cut back, 4 bases at V and 2 bases at J, with 9 bases in the middle. CDR1 is SGHAT, CDR2 FQDESV, per germline (reference sequence). The CDR3 protein is CASSSTGTGNTIYF. In DNA, the CDR3 is TGTGCCAGCAGCTCCACAGGGACTGGAAACACCATATATTTT.

The V call is TRBV7-3, the J call TRBJ1-1; a weak D match, TRBD1 (5 bases). The length of the CDR3 is 14 residues. Germline lookup yields CDR1 SGHTA and CDR2 FQGTGA. Between the trimmed V and J ends, which lost 5 bases and 0 bases, there was a span of 10 bases. The CDR3 sequence is CASSPGGMNTEAFF. Here the CDR3 DNA reads TGTGCCAGCAGCCCCGGGGGAATGAACACTGAAGCTTTCTTT.

This clone was picked up one time. The V call is TRBV2, the J call TRBJ1-1, with 7 bases aligning to TRBD1. This CDR3 comprises 14 residues. Germline loops: CDR1 SNHLY, CDR2 FYNNEI. Trimming removed 6 bases from V and 6 bases from J; junction bases left unmatched: 10. In DNA, the CDR3 is TGTGCCAGCAGCTTACAGGGGTGGACTGCTGAAGCTTTCTTT. This translates into CASSLQGWTAEAFF.

This chain links TRBV30 with TRBJ2-1; 12 bases map to TRBD1. With V trimmed by 0 bases and J by 8 bases, 2 bases remained unmatched. This CDR3 has 14 residues. Germline loops: CDR1 GTSNPN, CDR2 SVGIG (reference sequence). This chain's CDR3 is CAWSVGTGGYEQFF. As DNA, the CDR3 is TGTGCCTGGAGTGTAGGGACAGGGGGCTATGAGCAGTTCTTC.

V is TRBV5-1 and J is TRBJ1-1, with D possibly matching TRBD1 (5 bases). The CDR3 runs to 13 residues. Trimming left V 7 bases short and J 1 base short, with 11 bases between. CDR1 and CDR2 from the germline V gene are SGHRS and YFSETQ. The CDR3: CASFDRSNTEAFF. In DNA form, the CDR3 reads TGCGCCAGCTTTGACAGATCGAACACTGAAGCTTTCTTT.

This sequence joins TRBV3-1 (or the pseudogene TRBV3-2) and TRBJ2-7, with 7 bases that match TRBD2. Germline-derived CDR1 and CDR2 are LGHDT and YNNKEL (reference sequence). The CDR3 length is 15 residues. V shed 1 base, J shed 4 bases, and the junction held 7 bases outside the gene matches. CDR3 DNA sequence: TGTGCCAGCAGCCAAGGCGGACTAGAAGAGTACGAGCAGTACTTC. Residues: CASSQGGLEEYEQYF.

This sequence joins TRBV7-3 and TRBJ2-7, with 9 bases that match TRBD2. The V gene end was trimmed by 5 bases and the J gene end by 1 base; junction bases not matched to a gene: 12. The germline gives CDR1 SGHTA, CDR2 FQGTGA. This CDR3 has 17 residues. DNA of the CDR3: TGTGCCAGCAGCCCCGGGCCGAGCGGGGGGTCATCCTACGAGCAGTACTTC. Translation: CASSPGPSGGSSYEQYF. The full variable domain, rest sourced from reference TRBV7-3 and TRBJ2-7, is GAGVSQTPSNKVTEKGKYVELRCDPISGHTALYWYRQSLGQGPEFLIYFQGTGAADDSGLPNDRFFAVRPEGSVSTLKIQRTERGDSAVYLCASSPGPSGGSSYEQYFGPGTRLTVT.

The V and J genes are TRBV29-1 and TRBJ2-1; D not certain. V shed 3 bases and J shed 10 bases, with 13 bases lying between them. The CDR3 is made up of 12 amino acids. Germline V gene lookup returns CDR1 SQVTM and CDR2 ANQGSEA. The CDR3 loop reads CSVDLSFREQFF. DNA for the CDR3: TGCAGCGTTGATCTATCCTTTAGAGAGCAGTTCTTC.

This chain joins TRBV7-8 and TRBJ2-3; 10 nucleotides align to TRBD2. The CDR3 spans 17 residues. The germline V gene has CDR1 SGHVS and CDR2 FQNEAQ. V trimming: 1 base; J trimming: 0 bases; junction bases outside the gene matches: 4. The CDR3 spells CASSLEVAGGSTDTQYF. The CDR3 DNA reads TGTGCCAGCAGCTTAGAGGTAGCGGGAGGTAGCACAGATACGCAGTATTTT.

The chain carries TRBV7-2 and TRBJ2-5, with 10 bases fitting TRBD2. Germline lookup yields CDR1 SGHTA and CDR2 FQGNSA. There are 15 residues in the CDR3. With 5 bases clipped from V and 5 bases from J, the junction kept 8 bases outside the gene matches. The CDR3 sequence: CASSPVGTSEETQYF. CDR3 DNA sequence: TGTGCCAGCAGCCCCGTTGGGACTAGCGAGGAGACCCAGTACTTC. Full variable domain (rest looked up from reference TRBV7-2 and TRBJ2-5): GAGVSQSPSNKVTEKGKDVELRCDPISGHTALYWYRQSLGQGLEFLIYFQGNSAPDKSGLPSDRFSAERTGGSVSTLTIQRTQQEDSAVYLCASSPVGTSEETQYFGPGTRLLVL.

The rearrangement joins TRBV9 to TRBJ2-2; 7 nucleotides align to TRBD1. Germline V gene lookup returns CDR1 SGDLS and CDR2 YYNGEE. The ends lost 4 bases at V and 6 bases at J; junction bases unmatched: 3. This CDR3 is 13 amino acids long. The CDR3 here is CASSPGTAGELFF. The CDR3 DNA reads as TGTGCCAGCAGCCCCGGGACAGCCGGGGAGCTGTTTTTT. Looking up the rest from reference TRBV9 and TRBJ2-2 gives the full variable domain: DSGVTQTPKHLITATGQRVTLRCSPRSGDLSVYWYQQSLDQGLQFLIQYYNGEERAKGNILERFSAQQFPDLHSELNLSSLELGDSALYFCASSPGTAGELFFGEGSRLTVL.

The CDR3 DNA sequence: TGTGCCAGCAGTTTAACGGGATTCTATAATTCACCCCTCCACTTT. This codes for CASSLTGFYNSPLHF. This chain uses TRBV27 with TRBJ1-6, with D uncertain. The germline V gene has CDR1 MNHEY and CDR2 SMNVEV (reference sequence). Trimming took off 2 bases at V and 3 bases at J, with 8 bases between the two ends. The CDR3 covers 15 residues.

The CDR3 DNA is TGTGCCAGTAGTATCTCCCCAGGGGTCGGGACTGAAGCTTTCTTT. It yields the protein CASSISPGVGTEAFF. The rearrangement uses TRBV19 and TRBJ1-1; the D gene is possibly TRBD1 (6 bases). V lost 3 bases and J lost 5, with 16 bases in between. Germline values: CDR1 LNHDA, CDR2 SQIVND (reference sequence). The CDR3 is 15 residues long.

V usage is TRBV6-2 or TRBV6-3 and J usage is TRBJ1-2, with D maybe TRBD1 (5 bases). Trimming removed 2 bases at V and 3 bases at J, with 16 bases between. Germline V gives CDR1 MNHEY, CDR2 SVGEGT. The CDR3 is made up of 16 amino acids. This CDR3 reads CASSYVFRQGYYGYTF. In nucleotides, the CDR3 is TGTGCCAGCAGTTACGTTTTCCGGCAGGGATACTATGGCTACACCTTC.

This clone came up once. This rearrangement joins TRBV18 to TRBJ2-7, with TRBD1 identical over 9 bases. The CDR3 loop spans 15 amino acids. Germline CDR1 KGHSH, CDR2 LQKENI. V lost 3 bases and J lost 5; bases outside the gene matches: 8. CDR3 DNA: TGTGCCAGCTCACCTAAACCGGGACAGGGCAACGAGCAGTACTTC. Amino acids: CASSPKPGQGNEQYF.

V usage is TRBV7-2 and J usage is TRBJ1-2; TRBD1 matches 8 bases. The CDR3 covers 14 residues. J lost 4 bases, V lost 5 bases, and 6 bases had no gene match. Germline assignment: CDR1 SGHTA and CDR2 FQGNSA. For the CDR3, the DNA is TGTGCCAGCAGCATTATTACAGGGGGCTATGGCTACACCTTC. Protein sequence: CASSIITGGYGYTF.

The V gene is TRBV5-1, the J gene TRBJ1-2, with 8 bases fitting TRBD1. The germline V gene encodes CDR1 SGHRS and CDR2 YFSETQ. This CDR3 comprises 15 residues. V gave up 4 bases and J gave up 6 bases; unmatched junction bases: 11. CDR3 amino acids: CASSETGAWENGYTF. For the CDR3, the DNA is TGCGCCAGCAGCGAGACAGGGGCCTGGGAGAATGGCTACACCTTC.

This clone was detected once. The rearrangement links TRBV7-2 to TRBJ1-5; no reliable D call. Per germline, CDR1 SGHTA and CDR2 FQGNSA. V was clipped by 0 bases and J by 0 bases, with 9 bases between them. This CDR3 is 16 amino acids long. The CDR3 DNA reads as TGTGCCAGCAGCTTAGCTTCCATCAATAGCAATCAGCCCCAGCATTTT. It encodes CASSLASINSNQPQHF. Filled out from reference TRBV7-2 and TRBJ1-5, the complete variable domain reads GAGVSQSPSNKVTEKGKDVELRCDPISGHTALYWYRQSLGQGLEFLIYFQGNSAPDKSGLPSDRFSAERTGGSVSTLTIQRTQQEDSAVYLCASSLASINSNQPQHFGDGTRLSIL.

This clone was counted once. CDR3 coding DNA: TGTGCCAGCAGTGAGGCGGACTACCAAGAGACCCAGTACTTC. The encoded protein is CASSEADYQETQYF. The chain couples TRBV2 to TRBJ2-5; D possibly corresponds to TRBD2 (5 bases). The germline V and J ends were trimmed by 3 bases and 0 bases, with 8 bases remaining between them. Germline V gene sequence: CDR1 SNHLY, CDR2 FYNNEI. This CDR3 comprises 14 residues. The full variable domain, with the rest looked up from reference TRBV2 and TRBJ2-5, is EPEVTQTPSHQVTQMGQEVILRCVPISNHLYFYWYRQILGQKVEFLVSFYNNEISEKSEIFDDQFSVERPDGSNFTLKIRSTKLEDSAMYFCASSEADYQETQYFGPGTRLLVL.